These 12 T cell receptor beta chains came from one sample sequenced in a study of T cells expressing NK-cell markers (dated by TCRdb to about 2020). The method behind the library was 5' RACE. TCRdb lists the instrument as Illumina HiSeq 2000. Reads reprocessed by TCRdb are summarized as one entry per CDR3 protein sequence, and DNA is absent. The table held for this sample gives roughly 430,000 distinct CDR3 sequences. The leading ten clones occupy approximately 7% of the sample. What was sequenced was blood T cells: a sorted CD56 or NKG2C T cell subset, CD4+ or CD8+ T cells, or bulk PBMC T cells (not recorded which). These receptors were collected from a woman aged 18 to 75 in good health.

The chain is built from TRBV5-1 and TRBJ2-1; checking the TCRdb D call of TRBD2 is not possible without DNA. Germline V lookup: CDR1 SGHRS, CDR2 YFSETQ. The CDR3 covers 16 residues. The CDR3 sequence is CASSLGATSSYNEQFF.

The chain is built from TRBV5-1 and TRBJ2-2; TCRdb's D call of TRBD2 is untestable without DNA. CDR1 and CDR2 (germline): SGHRS, YFSETQ. The CDR3 totals 14 residues. CDR3 sequence reads: CASSETSTSGELFF.

The J gene is TRBJ2-2, the V gene TRBV5-6; TCRdb returns TRBD2, unconfirmable since there is no DNA. This CDR3 is 16 amino acids long. The germline V gene has CDR1 SGHDT and CDR2 YYEEEE. The CDR3 region is CASSLLWGGNTGELFF.

The chain couples TRBV7-2 to TRBJ2-1; TCRdb proposes TRBD2, but this gene call is untestable without DNA. This CDR3 comprises 14 residues. From germline, CDR1 is SGHTA and CDR2 FQGNSA. CDR3 amino acids: CASSFTGGYNEQFF.

The chain links TRBV5-1 to TRBJ2-1; the D call from TCRdb, TRBD2, cannot be confirmed without DNA. This CDR3 contains 17 residues. Per the germline V gene, CDR1 is SGHRS and CDR2 is YFSETQ. The CDR3 protein is CASSLGLTSPSYNEQFF.

The rearrangement joins TRBV11-3 to TRBJ2-3; TCRdb returns TRBD1, unconfirmable since there is no DNA. The CDR3 has 14 amino acids. CDR1 and CDR2 from the germline V gene are SGHNT and YENEEA. CDR3 region: CASSLSRTSRTQYF. Together with reference TRBV11-3 and TRBJ2-3, the CDR3 gives the full variable domain: EAGVVQSPRYKIIEKKQPVAFWCNPISGHNTLYWYLQNLGQGPELLIRYENEEAVDDSQLPKDRFSAERLKGVDSTLKIQPAELGDSAVYLCASSLSRTSRTQYFGPGTRLTVL.

The J gene is TRBJ1-1, the V gene TRBV25-1. Germline-derived CDR1 and CDR2 are MGHDK and SYGVNS. This CDR3 is built from 12 residues. The CDR3 sequence is CASSELDTEAFF.

This sequence joins TRBV18 and TRBJ2-3; TCRdb outputs TRBD1, but without DNA this stays unchecked. CDR1 KGHSH and CDR2 LQKENI come from the germline V gene. The length of the CDR3 is 13 residues. The CDR3 sequence is CASSSNAGGTQYF.

This sequence joins TRBV11-2 and TRBJ2-3; TCRdb's D gene call, TRBD2, goes unchecked for lack of DNA. CDR3 size: 14 residues. Germline CDR1 is SGHAT and CDR2 is FQNNGV. CDR3 loop: CASSRTSNADTQYF.

This rearrangement joins TRBV24-1 to TRBJ2-4. The CDR3 has 15 amino acids. Germline lookup yields CDR1 KGHDR and CDR2 SFDVKD. The CDR3 loop is CATSDSDGAKNIQYF.

The chain has TRBV13 and TRBJ1-3. This CDR3 has 13 amino acids. Germline CDR1 PRHDT, CDR2 FYEKMQ (reference sequence). CDR3 in amino acids: CASRLDRVDTIYF.

The chain combines TRBV6-5 with TRBJ2-2; TCRdb designates TRBD1, a call that cannot be tested without DNA. CDR3 size: 15 residues. In germline, CDR1 is MNHEY, CDR2 SVGAGI. CDR3 sequence: CASSYSTGGAGELFF.